Here is one T cell receptor beta chain with its context. No antigen is known for it. The sample is drawn from a study of shared clonotypes between healthy human individuals. As defined, naive CD8 cells were CD45RO-negative and positively selected for CCR7, with terminally differentiated effector memory CD45RA+ cells excluded. Overall study results and limits: Naive CD4 clonotypes overlapped across a handful of donors at approximately 4.5%.

Only in-frame clones appear in the TCRdb table, and some are missing; sequencing was by immunoSEQ multiplex PCR. The sample holds around 2,000,000 clones; roughly 95% are singletons and the top ten take more than 0.9%. J lost 6 bases, V lost 2 bases, and 11 bases had no gene match. Germline V CDR1 and CDR2: MGHDK, SYGVNS. The CDR3 totals 17 residues. The sequence was collected from a man younger than 35 in good health. The specimen sequenced was naive CD8+ T cells sorted from blood. The V and J genes are TRBV25-1 and TRBJ2-7, with TRBD2 matching over 12 bases. The CDR3 DNA reads TGTGCCAGCAGTGAAGGGCTAGCGGGAGGGACTGGCGGCGAGCAGTACTTC. Protein: CASSEGLAGGTGGEQYF.